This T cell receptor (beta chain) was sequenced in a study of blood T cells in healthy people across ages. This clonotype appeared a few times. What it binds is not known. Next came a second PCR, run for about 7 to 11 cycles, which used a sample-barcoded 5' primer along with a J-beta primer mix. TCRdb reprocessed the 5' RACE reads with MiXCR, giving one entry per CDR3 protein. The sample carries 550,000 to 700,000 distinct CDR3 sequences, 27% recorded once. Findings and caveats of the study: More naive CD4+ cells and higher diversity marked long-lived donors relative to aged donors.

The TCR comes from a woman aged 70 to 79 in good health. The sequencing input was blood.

This chain's CDR3 is CSARAASEAFF. CDR3 nucleotide sequence: TGCAGTGCTAGAGCGGCTTCGGAAGCTTTCTTT. The V gene is TRBV20-1, the J gene TRBJ1-1; D is unresolved. Trimming removed 1 base from V and 8 bases from J, with 8 bases in between. This CDR3 contains 11 residues. Germline lookup yields CDR1 DFQATT and CDR2 SNEGSKA (reference sequence).